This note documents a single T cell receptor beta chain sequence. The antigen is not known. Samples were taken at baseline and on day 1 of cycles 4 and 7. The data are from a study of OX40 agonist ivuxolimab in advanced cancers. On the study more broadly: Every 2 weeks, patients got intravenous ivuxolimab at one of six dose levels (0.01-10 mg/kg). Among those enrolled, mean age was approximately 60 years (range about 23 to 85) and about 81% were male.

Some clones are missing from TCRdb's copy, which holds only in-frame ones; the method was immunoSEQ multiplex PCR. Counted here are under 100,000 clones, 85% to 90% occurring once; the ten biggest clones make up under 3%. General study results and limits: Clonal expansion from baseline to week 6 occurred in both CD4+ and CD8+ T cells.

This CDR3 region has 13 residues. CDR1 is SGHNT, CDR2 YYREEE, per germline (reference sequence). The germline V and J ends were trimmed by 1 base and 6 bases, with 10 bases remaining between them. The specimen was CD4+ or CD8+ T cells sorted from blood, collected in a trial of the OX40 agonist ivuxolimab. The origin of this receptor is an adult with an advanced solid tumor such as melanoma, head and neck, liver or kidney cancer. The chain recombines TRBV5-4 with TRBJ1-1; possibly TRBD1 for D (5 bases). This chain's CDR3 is CASSLRGEAEAFF. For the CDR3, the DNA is TGTGCCAGCAGCTTGCGGGGCGAGGCTGAAGCTTTCTTT.